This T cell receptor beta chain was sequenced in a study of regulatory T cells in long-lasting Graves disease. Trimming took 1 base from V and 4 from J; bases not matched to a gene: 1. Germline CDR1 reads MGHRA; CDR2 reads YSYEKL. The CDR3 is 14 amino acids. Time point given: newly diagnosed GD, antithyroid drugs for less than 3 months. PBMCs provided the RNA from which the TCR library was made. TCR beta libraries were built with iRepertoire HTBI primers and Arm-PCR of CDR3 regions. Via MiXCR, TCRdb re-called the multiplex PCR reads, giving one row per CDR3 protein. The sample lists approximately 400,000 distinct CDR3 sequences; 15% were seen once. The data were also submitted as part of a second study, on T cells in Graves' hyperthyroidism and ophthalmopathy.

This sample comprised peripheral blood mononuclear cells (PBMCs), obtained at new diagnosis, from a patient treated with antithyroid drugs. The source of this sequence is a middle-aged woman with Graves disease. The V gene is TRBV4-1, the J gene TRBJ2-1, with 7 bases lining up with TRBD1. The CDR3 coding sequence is TGCGCCAGCAGCCAAGTGGGACAGTACAATGAGCAGTTCTTC. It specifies CASSQVGQYNEQFF.